The next 15 T cell receptor beta chains were all read from a single sample in a study of cytomegalovirus exposure and HLA in healthy donors. TCRdb keeps only in-frame clones here, not all; method: immunoSEQ multiplex PCR. The profile covers some 330,000 clones, with about nine tenths appearing a single time and about 0.91% taken by the ten largest. Input material: PBMCs. The receptors shown here come from a woman aged 18-29 years in good health and CMV-seronegative.

CDR3 DNA sequence: TGCGCCAGCAGCCTTGTTGAGGGCGGAATCTACGAGCAGTACTTC. Its protein is CASSLVEGGIYEQYF. The chain employs TRBV5-1 and TRBJ2-7; maybe TRBD2 (5 bases). Trimming took off 4 bases at V and 3 bases at J, with 17 bases between the two ends. CDR3 size: 15 residues. Germline values: CDR1 SGHRS, CDR2 YFSETQ.

The V gene is TRBV13, the J gene TRBJ2-1; the D gene is possibly TRBD2 (5 bases). The CDR3 totals 12 residues. Germline values: CDR1 PRHDT, CDR2 FYEKMQ (reference sequence). V lost 4 bases and J 5 bases, leaving 6 bases between the germline ends. CDR3 bases: TGTGCCAGCAGCTCCGGGAACAATGAGCAGTTCTTC. It translates to CASSSGNNEQFF.

This sequence joins TRBV19 and TRBJ1-5; D call uncertain. From germline, CDR1 is LNHDA and CDR2 SQIVND (reference sequence). The CDR3 spans 15 residues. The germline V and J ends were trimmed by 1 base and 0 bases, with 7 bases remaining between them. The CDR3 DNA sequence: TGTGCCAGTAGTATAGGCAGTAATAGCAATCAGCCCCAGCATTTT. This encodes CASSIGSNSNQPQHF.

This clone was detected a few times. V is TRBV18 and J is TRBJ1-2; TRBD1 matches at 11 bases. CDR3 length equals 17 residues. Germline V gene lookup returns CDR1 KGHSH and CDR2 LQKENI. V lost 6 bases and J lost 4; bases outside the gene matches: 13. The CDR3 here is CASSPPTSGTGGYGYTF. The CDR3 bases are TGTGCCAGCTCCCCTCCTACCTCCGGGACAGGGGGCTATGGCTACACCTTC.

This sequence joins TRBV25-1 and TRBJ1-2; D unresolved. The CDR3 consists of 12 residues. Germline lookup yields CDR1 MGHDK and CDR2 SYGVNS. V was shortened by 4 bases and J by 4 bases, with 7 bases between the two germline ends. The CDR3 here is CASSVPSYGYTF. CDR3 DNA: TGTGCCAGCAGTGTCCCCAGCTATGGCTACACCTTC.

The chain couples TRBV7-3 to TRBJ2-2, with D perhaps matching TRBD1 (6 bases). The germline V gene encodes CDR1 SGHTA and CDR2 FQGTGA. The ends were cut back, 1 base at V and 4 bases at J, with 16 bases in the middle. This CDR3 has 17 amino acids. CDR3 region: CASSLRAAQGSTGELFF. The CDR3 DNA reads TGTGCCAGCAGCTTAAGGGCGGCGCAGGGGAGCACCGGGGAGCTGTTTTTT.

The genes are TRBV6-5 and TRBJ1-1, with 7 bases lining up with TRBD1. The CDR3 length is 14 residues. V shed 5 bases and J 7 bases; nucleotides not matched to a gene: 10. Germline loops: CDR1 MNHEY, CDR2 SVGAGI. The DNA for the CDR3 is TGTGCCAGCAGTCTTGCCGACAGGGTCGGTGAAGCTTTCTTT. This sequence encodes CASSLADRVGEAFF.

This clone was seen a handful of times. The V call is TRBV4-2, the J call TRBJ2-7; tentatively, D is TRBD1 (5 bases). This CDR3 has 15 amino acids. V gave up 0 bases and J gave up 5 bases, with 14 bases separating them. Germline V lookup: CDR1 LGHNA, CDR2 YNFKEQ. In nucleotides, the CDR3 is TGTGCCAGCAGCCAAGAGGGGCAGGGTGGCGACGAGCAGTACTTC. It specifies CASSQEGQGGDEQYF.

The chain carries TRBV5-1 and TRBJ2-7; no definite D call. V dropped 4 bases and J dropped 2 bases, with 13 bases sitting between them. This CDR3 contains 14 residues. Germline values: CDR1 SGHRS, CDR2 YFSETQ. The CDR3 sequence is CASSLRWRPYEQYF. The CDR3 DNA is TGCGCCAGCAGCCTAAGGTGGCGGCCCTACGAGCAGTACTTC.

The V call is TRBV18, the J call TRBJ2-3; D is possibly TRBD1 (6 bases). Germline lookup yields CDR1 KGHSH and CDR2 LQKENI. This CDR3 has 15 residues. The V and J ends lost 5 bases and 0 bases respectively, with 12 bases between them. CDR3 nucleotide sequence: TGTGCCAGCTCAAGGACAGACCCTAGCACAGATACGCAGTATTTT. Translation: CASSRTDPSTDTQYF.

V and J are TRBV5-1 and TRBJ2-7; TRBD2 agrees at 9 bases. V lost 4 bases to trimming and J lost 0 bases; unmatched junction nucleotides: 11. There are 17 residues in the CDR3. CDR1 and CDR2 (germline): SGHRS, YFSETQ. The CDR3 protein is CASSLAASGMSSYEQYF. For the CDR3, the DNA is TGCGCCAGCAGCCTGGCAGCTAGCGGGATGAGCTCCTACGAGCAGTACTTC.

The genes are TRBV7-2 and TRBJ2-7; D is perhaps TRBD2 (6 bases). Between the trimmed V and J ends, which lost 3 bases and 3 bases, there was a span of 24 bases. The CDR3 runs to 18 residues. Looked up from germline, CDR1 is SGHTA and CDR2 is FQGNSA. The CDR3 protein is CASSFGRRAAGMIYEQYF. CDR3 nucleotide sequence: TGTGCCAGCAGCTTTGGGCGGCGGGCGGCGGGGATGATCTACGAGCAGTACTTC.

The rearrangement joins TRBV7-9 to TRBJ2-5; 13 bases fit TRBD2. The CDR3 is made up of 16 amino acids. Germline assignment: CDR1 SEHNR and CDR2 FQNEAQ (reference sequence). V was clipped by 5 bases and J by 2 bases; unmatched bases: 5. In DNA, the CDR3 is TGTGCCAGCAGCATGACGGGACTAGCGGGGCAAGAGACCCAGTACTTC. Translating gives CASSMTGLAGQETQYF.

V and J are TRBV19 and TRBJ2-1, with D possibly matching TRBD1 (6 bases). Germline V CDR1 and CDR2: LNHDA, SQIVND (reference sequence). V lost 6 bases and J 0 bases, leaving 12 bases between the germline ends. The CDR3 covers 15 residues. The CDR3 sequence: CASRRTASSYNEQFF. CDR3 sequence (DNA): TGTGCCAGTAGGAGGACAGCTTCCTCCTACAATGAGCAGTTCTTC. Combining the CDR3 with reference TRBV19 and TRBJ2-1 gives the whole variable domain DGGITQSPKYLFRKEGQNVTLSCEQNLNHDAMYWYRQDPGQGLRLIYYSQIVNDFQKGDIAEGYSVSREKKESFPLTVTSAQKNPTAFYLCASRRTASSYNEQFFGPGTRLTVL.

A single count supports this clone. The chain joins TRBV5-6 to TRBJ2-1, with 8 bases matching TRBD2. With V trimmed by 1 base and J by 5 bases, 11 bases remained unmatched. The length of the CDR3 is 17 residues. CDR1 is SGHDT and CDR2 is YYEEEE in the germline V gene. Here the CDR3 reads CASSLSPGGGLNNEQFF. CDR3 bases: TGTGCCAGCAGCTTGTCACCCGGGGGGGGGCTTAACAATGAGCAGTTCTTC.